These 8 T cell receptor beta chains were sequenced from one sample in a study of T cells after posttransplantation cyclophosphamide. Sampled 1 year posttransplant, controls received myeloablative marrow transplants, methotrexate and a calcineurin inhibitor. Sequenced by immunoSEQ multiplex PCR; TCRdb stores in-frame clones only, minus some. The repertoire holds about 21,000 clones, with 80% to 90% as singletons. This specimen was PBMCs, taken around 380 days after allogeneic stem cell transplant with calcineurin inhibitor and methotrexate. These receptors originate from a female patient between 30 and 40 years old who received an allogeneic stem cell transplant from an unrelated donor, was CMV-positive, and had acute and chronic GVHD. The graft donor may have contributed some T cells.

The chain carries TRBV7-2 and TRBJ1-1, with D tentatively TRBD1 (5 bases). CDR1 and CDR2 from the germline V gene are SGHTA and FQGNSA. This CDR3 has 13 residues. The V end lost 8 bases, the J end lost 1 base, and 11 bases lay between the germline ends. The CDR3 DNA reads TGTGCCAGCGGCGGGACGGCGAACACTGAAGCTTTCTTT. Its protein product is CASGGTANTEAFF.

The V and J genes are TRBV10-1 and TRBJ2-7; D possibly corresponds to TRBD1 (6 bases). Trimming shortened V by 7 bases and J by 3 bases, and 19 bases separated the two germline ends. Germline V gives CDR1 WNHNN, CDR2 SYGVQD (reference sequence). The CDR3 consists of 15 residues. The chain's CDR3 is CASTQTQGFGYEQYF. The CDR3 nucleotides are TGCGCCAGCACCCAGACGCAGGGGTTCGGCTACGAGCAGTACTTC.

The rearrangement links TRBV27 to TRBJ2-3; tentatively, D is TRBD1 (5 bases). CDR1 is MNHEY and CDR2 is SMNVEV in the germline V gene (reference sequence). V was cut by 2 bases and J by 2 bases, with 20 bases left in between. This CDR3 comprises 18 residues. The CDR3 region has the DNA TGTGCCAGCAGTTTAAGGGGTGGGCCACTGGCACTCACAGATACGCAGTATTTT. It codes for CASSLRGGPLALTDTQYF.

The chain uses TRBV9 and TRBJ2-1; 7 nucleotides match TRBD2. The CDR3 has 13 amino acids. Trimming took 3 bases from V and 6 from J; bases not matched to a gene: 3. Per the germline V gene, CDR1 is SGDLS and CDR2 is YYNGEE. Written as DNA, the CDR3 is TGTGCCAGCAGCGCGACTAGCCGCAATGAGCAGTTCTTC. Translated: CASSATSRNEQFF.

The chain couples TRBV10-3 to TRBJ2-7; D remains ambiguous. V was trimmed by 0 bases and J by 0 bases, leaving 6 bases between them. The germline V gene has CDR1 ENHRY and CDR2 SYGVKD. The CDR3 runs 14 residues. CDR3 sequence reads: CAISESNSSYEQYV. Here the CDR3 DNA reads TGTGCCATCAGTGAGTCGAACAGCTCCTACGAGCAGTACGTC.

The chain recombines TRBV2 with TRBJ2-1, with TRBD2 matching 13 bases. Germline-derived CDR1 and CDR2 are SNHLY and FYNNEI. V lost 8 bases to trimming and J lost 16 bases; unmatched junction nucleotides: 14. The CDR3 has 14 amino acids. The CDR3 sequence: CASRNSGTSGTKFF. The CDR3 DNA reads TGTGCCAGCCGAAACTCCGGGACTAGCGGGACCAAATTCTTC.

CDR3 nucleotide sequence: TGTGCCAGCAGTTACTTTGGGGGCTGGGGGGAGCTGTTTTTT. Its translation is CASSYFGGWGELFF. This chain joins TRBV6-5 and TRBJ2-2, with D possibly being TRBD1 (6 bases). Germline CDR1 reads MNHEY; CDR2 reads SVGAGI. The germline V and J ends were trimmed by 1 base and 8 bases, with 11 bases remaining between them. CDR3 size: 14 residues.

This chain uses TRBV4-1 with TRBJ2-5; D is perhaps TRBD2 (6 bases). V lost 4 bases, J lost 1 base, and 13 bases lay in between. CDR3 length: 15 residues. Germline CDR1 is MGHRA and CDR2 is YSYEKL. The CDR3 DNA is TGCGCCAGCAGCCTGTACCTTAGCGGCCAAGAGACCCAGTACTTC. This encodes CASSLYLSGQETQYF.